The 14 T cell receptor beta chains below were found in one sample sequenced in a study of OX40 agonist ivuxolimab in advanced cancers. The library was built by means of the immunoSEQ multiplex PCR assay. TCRdb carries this immuneACCESS record with in-frame sequences only. Its versions omit some clonotypes, under half of them owing to an unresolved V gene in the studies checked, with the rest unexplained. The sample data list 40,000 or so clones, and roughly 90% of these were observed just once. The ten largest clones add up to around 18% of the sample. Sequences were derived from CD4+ or CD8+ T cells sorted from blood, sampled in a trial of the OX40 agonist ivuxolimab. The receptors were gathered from an adult with an advanced solid tumor such as melanoma, head and neck, liver or kidney cancer.

This sequence joins TRBV6-5 and TRBJ2-1; 10 positions match TRBD1. The CDR3 extends over 14 amino acids. Trimming took 5 bases from V and 7 from J; bases not matched to a gene: 5. In germline, CDR1 is MNHEY, CDR2 SVGAGI. For the CDR3, the DNA is TGTGCCAGCAGTCACCCGGGACAGGGGAATGAGCAGTTCTTC. Its protein is CASSHPGQGNEQFF.

The J gene is TRBJ2-5, the V gene TRBV5-4; D is perhaps TRBD2 (6 bases). The DNA end is a closer match to TRBJ2-7, so the J assignment may be wrong. The CDR3 sequence is 14 residues long. CDR1 and CDR2 from the germline V gene are SGHNT and YYREEE (reference sequence). The CDR3 nucleotides are TGTGCCAGCAGCTTGACGGGGGAGGACGACGAGCAGTACTTC. Protein sequence: CASSLTGEDDEQYF.

The rearrangement uses TRBV19 and TRBJ2-3; 9 nucleotides match TRBD1. V dropped 1 base and J dropped 3; count of bases not matched to a gene: 5. The germline gives CDR1 LNHDA, CDR2 SQIVND (reference sequence). This CDR3 spans 16 amino acids. The CDR3 sequence is CASSIGRDRVTDTQYF. The CDR3 region has the DNA TGTGCCAGTAGTATAGGAAGGGACAGGGTAACAGATACGCAGTATTTT.

V is TRBV30 and J is TRBJ2-3; D is undetermined. The V gene lost 2 bases and the J gene lost 5 bases, with 8 bases spanning the gap. Germline assignment: CDR1 GTSNPN and CDR2 SVGIG (reference sequence). The CDR3 is 12 amino acids. The CDR3 spells CAWSSRGDTQYF. The DNA of the CDR3 is TGTGCCTGGAGTTCTCGCGGAGATACGCAGTATTTT.

Notes on this clone: Other DNA sequences of this sample code for an identical CDR3. This rearrangement joins TRBV9 to TRBJ1-5, with D possibly being TRBD1 (6 bases). The V end was cut by 0 bases, the J end by 6 bases, with 10 bases between. The CDR3 consists of 14 residues. From germline, CDR1 is SGDLS and CDR2 YYNGEE. As DNA, the CDR3 is TGTGCCAGCAGCGTAGGAGGGGGAGGTCAGCCCCAGCATTTT. Protein product: CASSVGGGGQPQHF.

The gene calls are TRBV13 and TRBJ1-2, with D possibly being TRBD1 (5 bases). V dropped 0 bases and J dropped 6 bases, with 11 bases sitting between them. Germline V CDR1 and CDR2: PRHDT, FYEKMQ (reference sequence). The CDR3 covers 14 residues. CDR3 region: CASSLGAATDGYTF. As DNA, the CDR3 is TGTGCCAGCAGCTTAGGGGCAGCGACAGATGGCTACACCTTC.

The genes are TRBV6-6 and TRBJ1-1; D is ambiguous. The CDR3 extends over 14 amino acids. Trimming shortened V by 6 bases and J by 0 bases, and 11 bases separated the two germline ends. Per the germline V gene, CDR1 is MNHNY and CDR2 is SVGAGI (reference sequence). CDR3: CASSPTLVNTEAFF. For the CDR3, the DNA is TGTGCCAGCAGCCCGACATTGGTGAACACTGAAGCTTTCTTT.

The chain uses TRBV7-3 and TRBJ2-1, with 11 bases matching TRBD2. The CDR3 runs 16 residues. Germline lookup yields CDR1 SGHTA and CDR2 FQGTGA. V dropped 5 bases and J dropped 2; count of bases not matched to a gene: 5. CDR3 DNA: TGTGCCAGCAGCCCCTTAGCGGGGGGGACCTACAATGAGCAGTTCTTC. As protein: CASSPLAGGTYNEQFF. Complete variable domain (other parts from reference TRBV7-3 and TRBJ2-1): GAGVSQTPSNKVTEKGKYVELRCDPISGHTALYWYRQSLGQGPEFLIYFQGTGAADDSGLPNDRFFAVRPEGSVSTLKIQRTERGDSAVYLCASSPLAGGTYNEQFFGPGTRLTVL.

V and J are TRBV30 and TRBJ2-3; 7 bases are a match to TRBD2. The CDR3 contains 14 residues. The V segment lost 5 bases and the J segment 5 bases; nucleotides outside the gene matches: 10. In germline, CDR1 is GTSNPN, CDR2 SVGIG (reference sequence). CDR3 coding DNA: TGTGCCTGGGGAGCGGGGAGCGGGATAGATACGCAGTATTTT. Its protein is CAWGAGSGIDTQYF.

The V gene is TRBV5-4, the J gene TRBJ2-7, with unresolved D. V was pared by 3 bases and J by 7 bases, with 20 bases between. The CDR3 extends over 15 amino acids. From germline, CDR1 is SGHNT and CDR2 YYREEE (reference sequence). The CDR3 DNA follows: TGTGCCAGCAGCTCGGAAGGACCGATCCCTAGGGAGCAGTACTTC. Protein product: CASSSEGPIPREQYF. Using reference TRBV5-4 and TRBJ2-7 for the parts outside the CDR3, the full variable domain is ETGVTQSPTHLIKTRGQQVTLRCSSQSGHNTVSWYQQALGQGPQFIFQYYREEENGRGNFPPRFSGLQFPNYSSELNVNALELDDSALYLCASSSEGPIPREQYFGPGTRLTVT.

This chain links TRBV13 with TRBJ1-1; 8 bases align to TRBD1. V shed 5 bases, J shed 7 bases, and the junction held 9 bases outside the gene matches. Germline-derived CDR1 and CDR2 are PRHDT and FYEKMQ (reference sequence). The CDR3 is 14 residues long. The CDR3 region is CASSTRQGRGEAFF. CDR3 sequence (DNA): TGTGCCAGCAGCACTAGACAGGGGAGGGGTGAAGCTTTCTTT.

The chain recombines TRBV4-1 with TRBJ2-7, with D tentatively TRBD2 (5 bases). The CDR3 runs 15 residues. The V end lost 1 base, the J end lost 3 bases, and 13 bases lay between the germline ends. The germline V gene has CDR1 MGHRA and CDR2 YSYEKL. CDR3 nucleotides: TGCGCCAGCAGCCAAGTAAGAGACTACTACTACGAGCAGTACTTC. Translated: CASSQVRDYYYEQYF.

The J gene is TRBJ2-1, the V gene TRBV7-3, with D maybe TRBD2 (5 bases). Germline values: CDR1 SGHTA, CDR2 FQGTGA. V was pared by 4 bases and J by 2 bases, with 12 bases between. The CDR3 is 15 amino acids. The CDR3 DNA is TGTGCCAGCAGCTCCGGGGTTGGGACCTACAATGAGCAGTTCTTC. Its translation is CASSSGVGTYNEQFF.

The J gene is TRBJ2-7, the V gene TRBV7-9; 8 bases line up with TRBD1. V lost 5 bases and J lost 2; bases outside the gene matches: 5. The CDR3 spans 14 residues. Looked up from germline, CDR1 is SEHNR and CDR2 is FQNEAQ (reference sequence). CDR3 loop: CASSGGQGPYEQYV. The CDR3 nucleotides are TGTGCCAGCAGCGGCGGACAGGGCCCCTACGAGCAGTACGTC.